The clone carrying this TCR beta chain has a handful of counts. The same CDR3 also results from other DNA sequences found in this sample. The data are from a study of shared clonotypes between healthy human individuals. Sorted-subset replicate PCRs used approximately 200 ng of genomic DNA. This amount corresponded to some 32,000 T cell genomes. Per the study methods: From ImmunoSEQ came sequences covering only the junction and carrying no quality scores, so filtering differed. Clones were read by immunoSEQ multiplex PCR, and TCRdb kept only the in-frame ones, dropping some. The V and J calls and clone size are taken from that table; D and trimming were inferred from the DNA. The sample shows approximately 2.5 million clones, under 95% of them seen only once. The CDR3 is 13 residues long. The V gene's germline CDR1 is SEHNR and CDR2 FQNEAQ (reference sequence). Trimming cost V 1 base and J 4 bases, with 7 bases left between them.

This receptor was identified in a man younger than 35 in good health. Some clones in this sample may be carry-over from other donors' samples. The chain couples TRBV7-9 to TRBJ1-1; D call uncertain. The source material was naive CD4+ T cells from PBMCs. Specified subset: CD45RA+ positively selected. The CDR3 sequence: CASSLEGGTEAFF. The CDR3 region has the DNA TGTGCCAGCAGCTTAGAGGGTGGCACTGAAGCTTTCTTT.